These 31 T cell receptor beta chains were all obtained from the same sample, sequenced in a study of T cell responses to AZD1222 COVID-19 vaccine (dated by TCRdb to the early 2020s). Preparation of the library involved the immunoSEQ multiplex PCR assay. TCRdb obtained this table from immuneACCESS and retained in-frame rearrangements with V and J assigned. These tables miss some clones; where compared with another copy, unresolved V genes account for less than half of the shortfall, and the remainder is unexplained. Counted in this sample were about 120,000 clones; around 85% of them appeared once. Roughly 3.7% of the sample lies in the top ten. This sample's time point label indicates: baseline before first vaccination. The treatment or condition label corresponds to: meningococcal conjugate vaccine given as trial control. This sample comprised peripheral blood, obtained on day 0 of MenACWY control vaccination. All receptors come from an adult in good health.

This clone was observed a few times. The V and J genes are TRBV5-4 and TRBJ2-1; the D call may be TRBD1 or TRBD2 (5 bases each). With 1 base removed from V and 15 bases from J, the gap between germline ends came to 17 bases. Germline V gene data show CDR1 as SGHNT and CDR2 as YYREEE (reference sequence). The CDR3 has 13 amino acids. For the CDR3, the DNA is TGTGCCAGCAGCTTGTTCGTGACCGGGGCGAGGTTCTTC. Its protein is CASSLFVTGARFF.

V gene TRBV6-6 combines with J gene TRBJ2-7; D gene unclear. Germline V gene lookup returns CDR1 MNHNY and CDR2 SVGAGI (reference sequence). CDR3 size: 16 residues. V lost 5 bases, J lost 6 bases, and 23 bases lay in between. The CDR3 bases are TGTGCCAGCAGTCGAACGGGTCGTCCCTCGGATTCCGAGCAGTACTTC. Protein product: CASSRTGRPSDSEQYF.

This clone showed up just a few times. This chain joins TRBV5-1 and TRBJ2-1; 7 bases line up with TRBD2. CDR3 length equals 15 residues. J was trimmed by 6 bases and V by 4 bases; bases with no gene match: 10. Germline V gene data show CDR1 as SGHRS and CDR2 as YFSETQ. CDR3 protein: CASSPTSEPLNEQFF. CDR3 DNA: TGCGCCAGCAGCCCTACTAGCGAGCCCCTCAATGAGCAGTTCTTC. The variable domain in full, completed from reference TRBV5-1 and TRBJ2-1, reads KAGVTQTPRYLIKTRGQQVTLSCSPISGHRSVSWYQQTPGQGLQFLFEYFSETQRNKGNFPGRFSGRQFSNSRSEMNVSTLELGDSALYLCASSPTSEPLNEQFFGPGTRLTVL.

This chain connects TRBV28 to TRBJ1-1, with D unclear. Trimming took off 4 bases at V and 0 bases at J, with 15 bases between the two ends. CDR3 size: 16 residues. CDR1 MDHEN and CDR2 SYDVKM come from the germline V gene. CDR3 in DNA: TGTGCCAGCAGTTCCCCCGGGAGCCTACTGAACACTGAAGCTTTCTTT. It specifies CASSSPGSLLNTEAFF.

The CDR3: CATSYRGRQPQHF. CDR3 nucleotide sequence: TGTGCCACCAGCTACAGGGGCCGGCAGCCCCAGCATTTT. The J gene is TRBJ1-5, the V gene TRBV15; 7 bases line up with TRBD1. Germline lookup yields CDR1 LNHNV and CDR2 YYDKDF (reference sequence). CDR3 length: 13 amino acids. J lost 7 bases, V lost 5 bases, and 5 bases had no gene match.

The CDR3 reads CASSPAATSGAYEQYF. CDR3 coding DNA: TGTGCCAGCAGCCCCGCCGCGACTAGCGGGGCCTACGAGCAGTACTTC. This chain connects TRBV7-8 to TRBJ2-7, with 11 positions matching TRBD2. Germline CDR1 and CDR2: SGHVS and FQNEAQ. The junction had 8 bases not matched to a gene; V was cut back by 5 bases and J by 2 bases. CDR3 length: 16 residues.

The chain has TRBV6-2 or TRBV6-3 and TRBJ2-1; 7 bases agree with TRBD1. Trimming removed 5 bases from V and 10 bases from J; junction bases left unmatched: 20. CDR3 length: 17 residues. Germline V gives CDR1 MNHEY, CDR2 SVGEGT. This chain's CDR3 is CASSQMTRPGQLTEQFF. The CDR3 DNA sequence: TGTGCCAGCAGTCAGATGACTCGACCGGGACAGCTTACGGAGCAGTTCTTC.

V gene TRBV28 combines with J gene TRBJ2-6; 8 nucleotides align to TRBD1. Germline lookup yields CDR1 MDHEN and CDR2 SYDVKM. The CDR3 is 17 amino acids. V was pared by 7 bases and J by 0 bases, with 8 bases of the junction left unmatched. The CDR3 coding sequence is TGTGCCAGCACCTCAGGGGGCGCAAGCTCTGGGGCCAACGTCCTGACTTTC. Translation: CASTSGGASSGANVLTF.

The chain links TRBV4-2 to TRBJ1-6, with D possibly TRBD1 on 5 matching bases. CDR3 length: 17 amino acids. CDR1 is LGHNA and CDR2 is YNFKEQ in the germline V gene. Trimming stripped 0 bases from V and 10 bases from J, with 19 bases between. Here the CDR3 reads CASSQDSVGHNGSPLHF. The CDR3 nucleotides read TGTGCCAGCAGCCAAGATTCGGTCGGACATAATGGCTCACCCCTCCACTTT.

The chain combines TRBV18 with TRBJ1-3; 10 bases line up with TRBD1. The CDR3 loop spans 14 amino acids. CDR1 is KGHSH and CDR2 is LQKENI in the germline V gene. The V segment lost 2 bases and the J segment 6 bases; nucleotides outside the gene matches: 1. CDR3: CASSPGTGENTIYF. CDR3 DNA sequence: TGTGCCAGCTCACCAGGGACAGGGGAAAACACCATATATTTT.

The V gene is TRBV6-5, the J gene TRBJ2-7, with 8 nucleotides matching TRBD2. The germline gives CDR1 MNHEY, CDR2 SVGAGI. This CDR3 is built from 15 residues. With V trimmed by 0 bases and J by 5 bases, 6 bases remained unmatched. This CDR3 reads CASSYSAGVQDEQYF. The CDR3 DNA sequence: TGTGCCAGCAGTTACTCAGCGGGGGTGCAGGACGAGCAGTACTTC.

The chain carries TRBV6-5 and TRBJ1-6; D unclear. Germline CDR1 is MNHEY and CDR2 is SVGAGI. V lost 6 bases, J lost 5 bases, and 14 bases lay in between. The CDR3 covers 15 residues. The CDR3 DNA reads TGTGCCAGCAGCCTCCGGGCCCCAGATAATTCACCCCTCCACTTT. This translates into CASSLRAPDNSPLHF.

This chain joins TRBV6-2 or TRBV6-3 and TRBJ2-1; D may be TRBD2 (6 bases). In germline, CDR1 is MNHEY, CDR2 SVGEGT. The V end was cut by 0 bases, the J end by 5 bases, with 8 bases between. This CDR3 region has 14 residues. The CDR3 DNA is TGTGCCAGCAGTTACTCGGGACTCAACAATGAGCAGTTCTTC. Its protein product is CASSYSGLNNEQFF.

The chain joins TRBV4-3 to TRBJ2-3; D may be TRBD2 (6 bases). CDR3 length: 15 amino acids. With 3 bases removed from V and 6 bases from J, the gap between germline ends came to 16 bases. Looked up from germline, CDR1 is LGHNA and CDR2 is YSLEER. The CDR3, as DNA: TGCGCCAGCAGCCACGGCAAGAATCGGGGGGATACGCAGTATTTT. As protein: CASSHGKNRGDTQYF.

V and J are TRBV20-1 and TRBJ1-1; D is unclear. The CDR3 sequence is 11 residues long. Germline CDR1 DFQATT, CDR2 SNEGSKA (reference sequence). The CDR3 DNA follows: TGCAGACTACACCGGAACACTGAAGCTTTCTTT. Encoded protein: CRLHRNTEAFF.

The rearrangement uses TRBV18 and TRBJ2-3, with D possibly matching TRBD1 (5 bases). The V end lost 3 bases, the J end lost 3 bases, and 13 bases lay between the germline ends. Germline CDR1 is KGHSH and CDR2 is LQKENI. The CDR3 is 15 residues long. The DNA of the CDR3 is TGTGCCAGCTCACCCAGACAGAAGGGAACAGATACGCAGTATTTT. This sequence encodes CASSPRQKGTDTQYF.

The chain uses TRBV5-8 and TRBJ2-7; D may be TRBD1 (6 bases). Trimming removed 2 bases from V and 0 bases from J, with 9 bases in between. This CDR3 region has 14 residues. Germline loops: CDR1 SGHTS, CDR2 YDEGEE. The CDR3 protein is CASSFRDTSYEQYF. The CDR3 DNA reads TGTGCCAGCAGCTTTCGGGACACCTCCTACGAGCAGTACTTC.

CDR3 sequence reads: CASSLPRASYNEQFF. Here the CDR3 DNA reads TGTGCCAGCAGCTTGCCTAGGGCCTCCTACAATGAGCAGTTCTTC. V usage is TRBV5-4 and J usage is TRBJ2-1; the D is unclear. The CDR3 is made up of 15 amino acids. Looked up from germline, CDR1 is SGHNT and CDR2 is YYREEE (reference sequence). Trimming removed 1 base at V and 0 bases at J, with 8 bases between.

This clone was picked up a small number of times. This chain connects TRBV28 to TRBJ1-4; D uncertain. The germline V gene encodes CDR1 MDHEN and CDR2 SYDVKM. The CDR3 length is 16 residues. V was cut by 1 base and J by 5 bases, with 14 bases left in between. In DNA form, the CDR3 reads TGTGCCAGCAGTTTATTTTGGCCTCCGGAGAATGAAAAACTGTTTTTT. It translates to CASSLFWPPENEKLFF.

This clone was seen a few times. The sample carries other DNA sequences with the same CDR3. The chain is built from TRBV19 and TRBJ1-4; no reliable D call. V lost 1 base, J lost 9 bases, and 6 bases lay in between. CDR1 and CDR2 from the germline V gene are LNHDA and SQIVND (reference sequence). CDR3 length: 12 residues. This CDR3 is CASSIGGKKLFF. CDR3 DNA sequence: TGTGCCAGTAGTATAGGAGGAAAAAAACTGTTTTTT. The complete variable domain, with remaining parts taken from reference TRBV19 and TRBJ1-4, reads DGGITQSPKYLFRKEGQNVTLSCEQNLNHDAMYWYRQDPGQGLRLIYYSQIVNDFQKGDIAEGYSVSREKKESFPLTVTSAQKNPTAFYLCASSIGGKKLFFGSGTQLSVL.

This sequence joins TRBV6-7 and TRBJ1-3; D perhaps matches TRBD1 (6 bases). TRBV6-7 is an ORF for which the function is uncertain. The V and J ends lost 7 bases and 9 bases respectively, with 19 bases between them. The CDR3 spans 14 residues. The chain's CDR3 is CASTAQGLAVTIYF. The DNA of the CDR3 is TGTGCCAGCACAGCTCAGGGGTTGGCGGTCACCATATATTTT.

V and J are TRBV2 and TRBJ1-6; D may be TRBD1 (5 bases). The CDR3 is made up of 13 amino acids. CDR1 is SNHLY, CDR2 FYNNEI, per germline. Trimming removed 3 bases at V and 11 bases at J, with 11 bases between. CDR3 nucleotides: TGTGCCAGCAGTGACCAGGGTGTCCCACCCCTCCACTTT. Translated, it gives CASSDQGVPPLHF.

DNA of the CDR3: TGTGCCAGCAGCTCGATTATCCGGGACAGAGCCTCTGAAGCTTTCTTT. Protein sequence: CASSSIIRDRASEAFF. V is TRBV11-1 and J is TRBJ1-1, with 7 bases fitting TRBD1. V lost 4 bases, J lost 6 bases, and 14 bases stayed unmatched. CDR3 size: 16 residues. CDR1 is SGHAT and CDR2 is FQDESV in the germline V gene (reference sequence).

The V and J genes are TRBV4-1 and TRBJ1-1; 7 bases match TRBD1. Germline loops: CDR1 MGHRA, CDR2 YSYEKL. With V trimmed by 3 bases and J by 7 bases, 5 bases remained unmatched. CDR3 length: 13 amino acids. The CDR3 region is CASSHPGGIEAFF. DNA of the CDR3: TGCGCCAGCAGCCACCCAGGGGGTATTGAAGCTTTCTTT.

CDR3 in DNA: TGTGCCAGTAGTCTACGACAGGGGGCCTATAATTCACCCCTCCACTTT. As protein: CASSLRQGAYNSPLHF. This chain connects TRBV19 to TRBJ1-6; 9 bases map to TRBD1. CDR1 and CDR2 (germline): LNHDA, SQIVND (reference sequence). The CDR3 covers 16 residues. With V trimmed by 5 bases and J by 2 bases, 4 bases remained unmatched. Supplemented by reference TRBV19 and TRBJ1-6, the full variable domain reads DGGITQSPKYLFRKEGQNVTLSCEQNLNHDAMYWYRQDPGQGLRLIYYSQIVNDFQKGDIAEGYSVSREKKESFPLTVTSAQKNPTAFYLCASSLRQGAYNSPLHFGNGTRLTVT.

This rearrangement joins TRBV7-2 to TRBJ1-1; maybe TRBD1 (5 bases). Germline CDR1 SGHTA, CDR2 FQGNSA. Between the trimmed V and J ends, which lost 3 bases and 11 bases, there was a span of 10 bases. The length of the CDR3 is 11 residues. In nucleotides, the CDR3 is TGTGCCAGCAGCTTGCGGGGGAACGCTTTCTTT. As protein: CASSLRGNAFF.

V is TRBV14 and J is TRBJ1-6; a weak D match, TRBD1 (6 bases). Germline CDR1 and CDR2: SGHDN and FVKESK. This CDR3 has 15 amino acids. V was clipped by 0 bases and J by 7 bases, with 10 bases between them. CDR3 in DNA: TGTGCCAGCAGCCAAGACGGCAGGGGAAATTCACCCCTCCACTTT. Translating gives CASSQDGRGNSPLHF.

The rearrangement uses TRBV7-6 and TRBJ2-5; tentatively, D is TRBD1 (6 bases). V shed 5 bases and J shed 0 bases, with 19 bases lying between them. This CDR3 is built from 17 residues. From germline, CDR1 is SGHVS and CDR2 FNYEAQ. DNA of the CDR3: TGTGCCAGCAGCCCGAGACCCTGGACAGCGTACCAAGAGACCCAGTACTTC. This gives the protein CASSPRPWTAYQETQYF.

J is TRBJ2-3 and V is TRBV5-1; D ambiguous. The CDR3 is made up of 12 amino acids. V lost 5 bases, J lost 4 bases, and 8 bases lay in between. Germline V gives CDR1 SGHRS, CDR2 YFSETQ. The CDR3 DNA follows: TGCGCCAGCAGTCGGACCGCAGATACGCAGTATTTT. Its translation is CASSRTADTQYF. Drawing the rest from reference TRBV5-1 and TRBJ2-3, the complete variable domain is KAGVTQTPRYLIKTRGQQVTLSCSPISGHRSVSWYQQTPGQGLQFLFEYFSETQRNKGNFPGRFSGRQFSNSRSEMNVSTLELGDSALYLCASSRTADTQYFGPGTRLTVL.

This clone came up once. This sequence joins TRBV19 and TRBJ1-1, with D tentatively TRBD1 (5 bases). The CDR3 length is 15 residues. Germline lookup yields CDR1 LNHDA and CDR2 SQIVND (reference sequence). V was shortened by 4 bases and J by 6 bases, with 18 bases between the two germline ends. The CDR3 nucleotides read TGTGCCAGTAGTACTTTAACCCGGGACCTACCTGAAGCTTTCTTT. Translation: CASSTLTRDLPEAFF. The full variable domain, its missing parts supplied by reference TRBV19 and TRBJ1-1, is DGGITQSPKYLFRKEGQNVTLSCEQNLNHDAMYWYRQDPGQGLRLIYYSQIVNDFQKGDIAEGYSVSREKKESFPLTVTSAQKNPTAFYLCASSTLTRDLPEAFFGQGTRLTVV.

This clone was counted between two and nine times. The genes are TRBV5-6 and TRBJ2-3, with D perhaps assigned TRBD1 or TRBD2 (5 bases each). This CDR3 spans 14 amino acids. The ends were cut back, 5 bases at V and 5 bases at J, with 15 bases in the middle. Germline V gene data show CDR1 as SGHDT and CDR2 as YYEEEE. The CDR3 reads CASRSGLGGDTQYF. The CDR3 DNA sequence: TGTGCCAGCAGATCGGGGCTCGGTGGAGATACGCAGTATTTT.